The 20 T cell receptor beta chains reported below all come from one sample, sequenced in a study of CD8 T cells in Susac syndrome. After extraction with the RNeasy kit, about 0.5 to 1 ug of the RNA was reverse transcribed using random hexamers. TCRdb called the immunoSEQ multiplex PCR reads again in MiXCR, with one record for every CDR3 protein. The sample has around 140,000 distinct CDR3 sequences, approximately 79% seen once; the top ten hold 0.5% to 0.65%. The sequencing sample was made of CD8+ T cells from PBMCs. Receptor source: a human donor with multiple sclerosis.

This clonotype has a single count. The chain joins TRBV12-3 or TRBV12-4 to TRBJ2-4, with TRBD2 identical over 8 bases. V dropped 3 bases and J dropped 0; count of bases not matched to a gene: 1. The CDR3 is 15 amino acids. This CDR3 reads CASSFGGEAKNIQYF. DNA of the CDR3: TGTGCCAGCAGTTTCGGGGGGGAAGCCAAAAACATTCAGTACTTC.

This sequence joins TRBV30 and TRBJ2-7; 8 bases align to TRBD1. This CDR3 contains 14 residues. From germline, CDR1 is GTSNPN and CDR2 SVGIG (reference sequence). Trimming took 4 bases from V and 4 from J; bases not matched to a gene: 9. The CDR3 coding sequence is TGTGCCTGGACGTTCGGGACAGGAGAGTACGAGCAGTACTTC. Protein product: CAWTFGTGEYEQYF.

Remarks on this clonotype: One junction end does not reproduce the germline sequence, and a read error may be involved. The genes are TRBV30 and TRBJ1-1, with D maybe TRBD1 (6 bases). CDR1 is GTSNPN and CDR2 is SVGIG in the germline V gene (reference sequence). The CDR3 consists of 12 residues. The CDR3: CAWNTGRAEALF. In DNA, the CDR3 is TGTGCCTGGAATACAGGGAGGGCTGAAGCTCTCTTT.

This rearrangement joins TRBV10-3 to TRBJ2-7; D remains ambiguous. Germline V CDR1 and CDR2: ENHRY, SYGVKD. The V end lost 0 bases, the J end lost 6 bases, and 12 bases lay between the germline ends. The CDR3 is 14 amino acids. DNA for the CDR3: TGTGCCATCAGTGAGTCATCCTACTCCGCCGAGCAGTACTTC. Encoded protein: CAISESSYSAEQYF.

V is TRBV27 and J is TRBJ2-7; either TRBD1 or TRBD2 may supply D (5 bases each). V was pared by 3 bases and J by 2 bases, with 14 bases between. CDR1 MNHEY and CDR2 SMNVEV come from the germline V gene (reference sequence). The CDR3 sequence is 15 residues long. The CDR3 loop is CASSFGGAGTYEQYF. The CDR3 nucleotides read TGTGCCAGCAGTTTTGGGGGTGCTGGGACCTACGAGCAGTACTTC.

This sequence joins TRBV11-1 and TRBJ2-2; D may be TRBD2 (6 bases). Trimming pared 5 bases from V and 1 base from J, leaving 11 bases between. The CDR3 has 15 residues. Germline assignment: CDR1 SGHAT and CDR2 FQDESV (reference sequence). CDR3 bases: TGTGCCAGCAGCCCGATGGGGGGGAACACCGGGGAGCTGTTTTTT. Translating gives CASSPMGGNTGELFF.

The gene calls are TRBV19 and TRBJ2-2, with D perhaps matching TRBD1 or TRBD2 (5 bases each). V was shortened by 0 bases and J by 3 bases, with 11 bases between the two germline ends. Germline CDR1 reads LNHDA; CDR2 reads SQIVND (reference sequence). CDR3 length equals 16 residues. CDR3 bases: TGTGCCAGTAGTATAGAAGAGGGGCCGTACACCGGGGAGCTGTTTTTT. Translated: CASSIEEGPYTGELFF.

In nucleotides, the CDR3 is TGTGCCTGGAGACGACTAGCGGGAACCTACAATGAGCAGTTCTTC. Translated: CAWRRLAGTYNEQFF. V is TRBV30 and J is TRBJ2-1; 11 bases are shared with TRBD2. V was clipped by 3 bases and J by 2 bases; unmatched bases: 3. The CDR3 runs to 15 residues. Per the germline V gene, CDR1 is GTSNPN and CDR2 is SVGIG (reference sequence).

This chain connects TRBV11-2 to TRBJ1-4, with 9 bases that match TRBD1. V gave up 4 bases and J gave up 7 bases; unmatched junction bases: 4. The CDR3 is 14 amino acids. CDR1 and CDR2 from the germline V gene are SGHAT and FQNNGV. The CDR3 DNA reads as TGTGCCAGCAGCTATTACAGGGGGCTTGAAAAACTGTTTTTT. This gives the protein CASSYYRGLEKLFF.

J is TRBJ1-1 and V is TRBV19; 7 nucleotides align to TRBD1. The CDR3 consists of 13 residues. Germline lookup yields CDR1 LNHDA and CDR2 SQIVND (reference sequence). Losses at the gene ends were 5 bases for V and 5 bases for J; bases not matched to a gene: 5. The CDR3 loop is CASSAPGGTEAFF. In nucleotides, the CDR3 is TGTGCCAGTAGTGCCCCAGGGGGGACTGAAGCTTTCTTT. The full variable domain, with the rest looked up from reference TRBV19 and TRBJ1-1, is DGGITQSPKYLFRKEGQNVTLSCEQNLNHDAMYWYRQDPGQGLRLIYYSQIVNDFQKGDIAEGYSVSREKKESFPLTVTSAQKNPTAFYLCASSAPGGTEAFFGQGTRLTVV.

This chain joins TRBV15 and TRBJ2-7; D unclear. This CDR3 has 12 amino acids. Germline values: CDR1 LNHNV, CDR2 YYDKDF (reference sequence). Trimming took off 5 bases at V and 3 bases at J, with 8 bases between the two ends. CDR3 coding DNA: TGTGCCACCAGCTTGAGTGGCTACGAGCAGTACTTC. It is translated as CATSLSGYEQYF.

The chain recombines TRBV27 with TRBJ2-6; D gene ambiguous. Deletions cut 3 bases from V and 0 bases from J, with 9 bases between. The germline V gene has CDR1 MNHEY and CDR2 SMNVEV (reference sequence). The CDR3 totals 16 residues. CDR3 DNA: TGTGCCAGCAGTTTGGAACGGGCCTCTGGGGCCAACGTCCTGACTTTC. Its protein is CASSLERASGANVLTF.

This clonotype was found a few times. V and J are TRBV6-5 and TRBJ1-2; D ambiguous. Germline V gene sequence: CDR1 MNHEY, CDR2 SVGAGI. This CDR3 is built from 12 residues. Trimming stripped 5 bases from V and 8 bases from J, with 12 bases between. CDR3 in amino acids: CASSNGPKGYTF. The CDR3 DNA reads TGTGCCAGCAGTAACGGCCCTAAAGGCTACACCTTC.

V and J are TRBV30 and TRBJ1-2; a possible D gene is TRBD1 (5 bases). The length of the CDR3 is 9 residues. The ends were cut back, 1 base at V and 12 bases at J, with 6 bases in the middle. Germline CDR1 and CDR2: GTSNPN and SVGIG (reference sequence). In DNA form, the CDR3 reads TGTGCCTGGAGTGCAGGGAACACCTTC. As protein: CAWSAGNTF.

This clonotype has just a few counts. The CDR3 sequence: CASSTGATEAFF. In DNA form, the CDR3 reads TGTGCCAGCAGCACAGGGGCCACTGAAGCTTTCTTT. The V gene is TRBV5-4, the J gene TRBJ1-1; 7 nucleotides line up with TRBD1. CDR1 and CDR2 (germline): SGHNT, YYREEE (reference sequence). V shed 4 bases and J 4 bases; nucleotides not matched to a gene: 1. This CDR3 has 12 residues.

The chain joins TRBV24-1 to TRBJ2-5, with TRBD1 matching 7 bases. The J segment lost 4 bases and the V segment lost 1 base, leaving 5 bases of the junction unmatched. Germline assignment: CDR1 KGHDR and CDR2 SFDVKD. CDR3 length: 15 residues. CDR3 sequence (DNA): TGTGCCACCAGTGATTTCGCAGGGGGAAGAGAGACCCAGTACTTC. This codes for CATSDFAGGRETQYF.

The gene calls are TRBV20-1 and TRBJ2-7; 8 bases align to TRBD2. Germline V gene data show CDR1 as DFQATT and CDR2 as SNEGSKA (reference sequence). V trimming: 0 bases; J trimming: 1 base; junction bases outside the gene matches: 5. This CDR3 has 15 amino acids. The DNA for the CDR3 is TGCAGTGCTAGAGATCGGGGGGGGGCGTCCTACGAGCAGTACTTC. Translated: CSARDRGGASYEQYF.

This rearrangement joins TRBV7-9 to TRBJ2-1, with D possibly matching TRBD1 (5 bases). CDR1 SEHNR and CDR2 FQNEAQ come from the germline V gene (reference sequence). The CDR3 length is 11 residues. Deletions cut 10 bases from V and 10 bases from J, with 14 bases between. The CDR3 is CAIDIKGEQFF. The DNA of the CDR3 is TGTGCCATCGATATAAAGGGGGAGCAGTTCTTC.

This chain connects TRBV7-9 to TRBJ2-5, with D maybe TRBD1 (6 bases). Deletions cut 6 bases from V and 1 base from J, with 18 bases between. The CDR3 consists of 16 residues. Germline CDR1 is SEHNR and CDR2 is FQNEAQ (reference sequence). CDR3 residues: CASSPQGYGPQETQYF. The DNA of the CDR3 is TGTGCCAGCAGTCCGCAGGGGTATGGCCCCCAAGAGACCCAGTACTTC.

CDR3 sequence reads: CASSDSFYGYTF. In nucleotides, the CDR3 is TGTGCCAGCAGTGACTCCTTCTATGGCTACACCTTC. The rearrangement joins TRBV6-4 to TRBJ1-2; D gene unclear. The CDR3 is 12 amino acids. CDR1 and CDR2 (germline): MRHNA, SNTAGT. V was shortened by 0 bases and J by 4 bases, with 3 bases between the two germline ends.